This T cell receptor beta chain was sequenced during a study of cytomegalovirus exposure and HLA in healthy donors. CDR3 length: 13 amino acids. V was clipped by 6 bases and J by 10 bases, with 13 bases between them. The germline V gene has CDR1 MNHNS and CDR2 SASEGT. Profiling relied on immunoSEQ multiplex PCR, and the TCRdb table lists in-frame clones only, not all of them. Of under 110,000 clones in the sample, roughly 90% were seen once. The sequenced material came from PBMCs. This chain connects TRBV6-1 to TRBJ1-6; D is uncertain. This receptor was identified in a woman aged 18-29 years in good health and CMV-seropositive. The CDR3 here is CASSPSAGSPLHF. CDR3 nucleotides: TGTGCCAGCAGCCCCTCGGCAGGCTCACCCCTCCACTTT.